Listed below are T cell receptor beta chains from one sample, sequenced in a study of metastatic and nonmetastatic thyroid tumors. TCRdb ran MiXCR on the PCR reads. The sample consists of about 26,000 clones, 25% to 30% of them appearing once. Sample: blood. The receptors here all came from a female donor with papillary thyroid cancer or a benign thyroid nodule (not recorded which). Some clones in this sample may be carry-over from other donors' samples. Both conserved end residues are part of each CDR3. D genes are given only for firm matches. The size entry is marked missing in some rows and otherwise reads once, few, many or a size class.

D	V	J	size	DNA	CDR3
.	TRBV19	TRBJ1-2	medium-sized	TGTGCCAGTAGTATAGACAGGGCAAGGGATGGCTACACCTTC	CASSIDRARDGYTF
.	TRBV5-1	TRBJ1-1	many	TGCGCCAGCAGCGCCGGGGGATGGGGACAGAACACTGAAGCTTTCTTT	CASSAGGWGQNTEAFF
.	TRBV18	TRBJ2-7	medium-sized	TGTGCCAGCTCACCACCGGCAGGGGCCTACGAGCAGTACTTC	CASSPPAGAYEQYF
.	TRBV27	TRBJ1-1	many	TGTGCCAGTCGGACCTGGGGGGACACTGAAGCTTTCTTT	CASRTWGDTEAFF
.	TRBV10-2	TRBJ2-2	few	TGCGCCAACTCTCGGGGGACTGGAGATACCGGGGAGCTGCTTTTT	CANSRGTGDTGELLF
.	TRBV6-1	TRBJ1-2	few	TGTGCCAGCAGTGAAGGGGTGGGGCCCAACTATGGCTACACCTTC	CASSEGVGPNYGYTF
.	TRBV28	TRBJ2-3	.	TGTGCCAGCAGTTTAGGCCAGGGATACACAGATACGCAGTATTTT	CASSLGQGYTDTQYF
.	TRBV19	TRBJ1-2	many	TGTGCCAGTAGTCCGGAAAGGACAGTTTATGGCTACACCTTC	CASSPERTVYGYTF
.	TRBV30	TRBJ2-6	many	TGTGCCTGGAAGGCTCGGAGCTTGTCTGGGGCCAACGTCCTGACTTTC	CAWKARSLSGANVLTF
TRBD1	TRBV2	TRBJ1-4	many	TGTGCCAGCCGGAAGGACAGGGGAGGGGAAAAACTGTTTTTT	CASRKDRGGEKLFF
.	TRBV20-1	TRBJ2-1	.	TGCAGTGCTAGGCACGGGGAAGTCTACAATGAGCATCTCTTC	CSARHGEVYNEHLF
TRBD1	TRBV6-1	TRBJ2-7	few	TGTGCCAGCAGTGAAGAGACAGGGGCCTCCTACGAGCAGTACTTC	CASSEETGASYEQYF
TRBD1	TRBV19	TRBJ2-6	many	TGTGCCAGTAGTATCGACAGGGCTGACTCTGGGGCCAACGTCCTGACTTTC	CASSIDRADSGANVLTF
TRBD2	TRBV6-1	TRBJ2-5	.	TGTGCCAGCAGACAGGCCGGGACTAATAGGGAGACCCAGTACTTC	CASRQAGTNRETQYF
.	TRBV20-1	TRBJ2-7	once	TGCAGCCGCTTTCTTAGAGGTCCAGGGTCTAACGAGCAGTACTTC	CSRFLRGPGSNEQYF
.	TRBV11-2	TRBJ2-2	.	TGTGCCAGCAGCTTGCCGGGTCCGAACACCGGGGAGCTGTTTTTT	CASSLPGPNTGELFF
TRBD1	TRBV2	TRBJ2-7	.	TGTGCCAGCAGAAATGGGGACAGCAGGGGGCACGAGCAGTACTTC	CASRNGDSRGHEQYF
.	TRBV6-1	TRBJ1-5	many	TGTGCCAGCAGAGGGATTTTGAACCCCGATCAGCCCCAGCATTTT	CASRGILNPDQPQHF
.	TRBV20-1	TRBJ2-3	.	TGCAGTGCTAGTCGGAAGAGGGACACAGATACGCAGTATTTT	CSASRKRDTDTQYF